Below, 17 T cell receptor beta chains from the same sample are listed, as sequenced in a study of human T cells and chemical hapten exposure. Time point indicated: patch test 2, 6 weeks after DPC sensitization. As to treatment: therapeutic diphenylcyclopropenone sensitization with weekly scalp DPC. TCRdb used MiXCR to reprocess the RACE reads, holding one entry per CDR3 protein. Counted here are about 80,000 distinct CDR3 sequences, roughly 10% occurring once; the ten biggest clones make up over 2%. The sequences come from whole blood, collected in connection with sensitization to the hapten diphenylcyclopropenone (DPC). The receptor source for this set is a woman in her 30s with alopecia areata. Some clones in this sample may be carry-over from other donors' samples.

Only a few counts were recorded for this clonotype. This chain links TRBV28 with TRBJ1-5; perhaps TRBD1 as D (6 bases). The CDR3 has 14 amino acids. From germline, CDR1 is MDHEN and CDR2 SYDVKM. With 4 bases removed from V and 2 bases from J, the gap between germline ends came to 9 bases. The CDR3 protein is CASSSGVRNQPQHF. In nucleotides, the CDR3 is TGTGCCAGCAGTTCAGGGGTACGCAATCAGCCCCAGCATTTT.

This clonotype was detected many times. This chain connects TRBV7-2 to TRBJ2-1; unclear D gene. The CDR3 is 12 amino acids. The germline CDR1 and CDR2 sequences are SGHTA and FQGNSA. Trimming left V 5 bases short and J 5 bases short, with 7 bases between. The DNA for the CDR3 is TGTGCCAGCAGCCCCTATAACAATGAGCAGTTCTTC. Protein sequence: CASSPYNNEQFF.

This clonotype was counted many times. This rearrangement joins TRBV9 to TRBJ2-3; 12 positions agree with TRBD2. CDR1 is SGDLS and CDR2 is YYNGEE in the germline V gene. The ends lost 0 bases at V and 1 base at J; junction bases unmatched: 6. CDR3 length equals 18 residues. CDR3 coding DNA: TGTGCCAGCAGCGTAGGCCGGACTAGCGGGGTTGGCACAGATACGCAGTATTTT. It translates to CASSVGRTSGVGTDTQYF.

This clonotype occurred a few times. V usage is TRBV5-5 and J usage is TRBJ2-2; either TRBD1 or TRBD2 may fit D (6 bases each). The CDR3 is 16 residues long. The V gene's germline CDR1 is SGHKS and CDR2 YYEKEE (reference sequence). V was cut by 5 bases and J by 0 bases, with 14 bases left in between. CDR3 residues: CASSSKGGTNTGELFF. The CDR3 bases are TGTGCCAGCAGTTCAAAGGGGGGCACGAACACCGGGGAGCTGTTTTTT. Full variable domain (missing parts from reference TRBV5-5 and TRBJ2-2): DAGVTQSPTHLIKTRGQQVTLRCSPISGHKSVSWYQQVLGQGPQFIFQYYEKEERGRGNFPDRFSARQFPNYSSELNVNALLLGDSALYLCASSSKGGTNTGELFFGEGSRLTVL.

The chain carries TRBV7-2 and TRBJ2-3; TRBD2 matches at 7 bases. This CDR3 contains 14 residues. CDR1 SGHTA and CDR2 FQGNSA come from the germline V gene. The trim removed 1 base at V and 5 bases at J, leaving 3 bases unmatched. Written as DNA, the CDR3 is TGTGCCAGCAGCTTAGAGGGAGGGTTAGATACGCAGTATTTT. Protein sequence: CASSLEGGLDTQYF.

The sample holds a few counts of this clonotype. The genes are TRBV5-5 and TRBJ1-6; D is uncertain. Trimming took 2 bases from V and 10 from J, leaving 7 bases between them. CDR3 size: 12 residues. Germline V gene lookup returns CDR1 SGHKS and CDR2 YYEKEE (reference sequence). The CDR3 loop reads CASSFFGSPLHF. CDR3 DNA sequence: TGTGCCAGCAGCTTTTTTGGGTCACCCCTCCACTTT.

V gene TRBV7-8 combines with J gene TRBJ2-1; possibly TRBD2 for D (6 bases). Germline values: CDR1 SGHVS, CDR2 FQNEAQ. There are 13 residues in the CDR3. V was trimmed by 5 bases and J by 7 bases, leaving 12 bases between them. The CDR3 nucleotides read TGTGCCAGCAGCAACCGACTAGGGAATGAGCAGTTCTTC. Translated, it gives CASSNRLGNEQFF.

The chain joins TRBV12-3 or TRBV12-4 to TRBJ2-3; 11 bases match TRBD2. There are 16 residues in the CDR3. The trim removed 5 bases at V and 1 base at J, leaving 5 bases unmatched. The CDR3 loop is CASSRRLAGRTDTQYF. CDR3 nucleotide sequence: TGTGCCAGCAGTCGAAGACTAGCGGGGCGCACAGATACGCAGTATTTT.

The rearrangement uses TRBV28 and TRBJ1-4; D remains unclear. CDR1 is MDHEN, CDR2 SYDVKM, per germline. The V end was cut by 6 bases, the J end by 8 bases, with 16 bases between. CDR3 size: 14 residues. Here the CDR3 reads CASREGGLREKLFF. In nucleotides, the CDR3 is TGTGCCAGCAGGGAAGGCGGCCTTAGGGAAAAACTGTTTTTT. Drawing the rest from reference TRBV28 and TRBJ1-4, the complete variable domain is DVKVTQSSRYLVKRTGEKVFLECVQDMDHENMFWYRQDPGLGLRLIYFSYDVKMKEKGDIPEGYSVSREKKERFSLILESASTNQTSMYLCASREGGLREKLFFGSGTQLSVL.

This clonotype was detected many times. The CDR3 is CASSRGLQETQYF. CDR3 in DNA: TGTGCCAGCAGTAGGGGATTACAAGAGACCCAGTACTTC. This sequence joins TRBV7-3 and TRBJ2-5; the D gene is possibly TRBD1 (5 bases). Germline lookup yields CDR1 SGHTA and CDR2 FQGTGA. V dropped 6 bases and J dropped 2 bases, with 10 bases sitting between them. The CDR3 has 13 residues.

This clonotype was seen many times. V gene TRBV9 combines with J gene TRBJ2-2; D is possibly TRBD1 (6 bases). V lost 1 base and J lost 9, with 7 bases in between. The germline gives CDR1 SGDLS, CDR2 YYNGEE. This CDR3 has 12 residues. CDR3 DNA sequence: TGTGCCAGCAGCGTACAGGGGTGGGAGCTGTTTTTT. Translated, it gives CASSVQGWELFF.

This clonotype was seen repeatedly, ten times or more. The V call is TRBV10-1, the J call TRBJ1-1, with a tentative D call TRBD1 (5 bases). The CDR3 length is 11 residues. Germline loops: CDR1 WNHNN, CDR2 SYGVQD (reference sequence). Trimming took 6 bases from V and 5 from J, leaving 7 bases between them. The chain's CDR3 is CASRKGTEAFF. In DNA form, the CDR3 reads TGCGCCAGCAGGAAGGGGACTGAAGCTTTCTTT.

This clonotype was observed at least ten times. The chain joins TRBV27 to TRBJ2-2; D call uncertain. Per the germline V gene, CDR1 is MNHEY and CDR2 is SMNVEV (reference sequence). V lost 2 bases, J lost 5 bases, and 12 bases lay in between. The CDR3 runs 15 residues. Here the CDR3 DNA reads TGTGCCAGCAGTTTAAATGGGCTGGGGACCGGGGAGCTGTTTTTT. Its protein is CASSLNGLGTGELFF.

This clonotype was counted ten times or more. This rearrangement joins TRBV4-3 to TRBJ1-6; the D is unclear. The CDR3 is 13 amino acids. V was clipped by 3 bases and J by 11 bases, with 11 bases between them. Germline-derived CDR1 and CDR2 are LGHNA and YSLEER. The CDR3 DNA sequence: TGCGCCAGCAGCCAGACGGTAGGAGCACCCCTCCACTTT. It encodes CASSQTVGAPLHF.

This clonotype was counted a few times. V and J are TRBV20-1 and TRBJ1-5, with TRBD1 matching 7 bases. V dropped 5 bases and J dropped 5; count of bases not matched to a gene: 12. Germline CDR1 and CDR2: DFQATT and SNEGSKA (reference sequence). The CDR3 runs to 15 residues. The DNA for the CDR3 is TGCAGTGCTGCCGGGGGCAGGGGGAGGGATCAGCCCCAGCATTTT. Residues: CSAAGGRGRDQPQHF.

This clonotype was seen a few times. V and J are TRBV9 and TRBJ2-5, with D tentatively TRBD1 or TRBD2 (6 bases each). The CDR3 has 15 amino acids. Trimming took off 0 bases at V and 2 bases at J, with 11 bases between the two ends. Germline V lookup: CDR1 SGDLS, CDR2 YYNGEE. CDR3 DNA: TGTGCCAGCAGCGTAGGGGGGGCGAATCAAGAGACCCAGTACTTC. Amino acid sequence: CASSVGGANQETQYF.

At least ten counts were recorded for this clonotype. The rearrangement links TRBV19 to TRBJ2-3; weak D call: TRBD2 (7 bases). V was shortened by 1 base and J by 3 bases, with 14 bases between the two germline ends. The CDR3 spans 16 residues. Germline V gives CDR1 LNHDA, CDR2 SQIVND (reference sequence). CDR3 amino acids: CASSIGEGGPTDTQYF. The CDR3, as DNA: TGTGCCAGTAGTATAGGGGAGGGGGGACCTACAGATACGCAGTATTTT.